The 16 T cell receptor beta chains in this list originate from one sample, sequenced in a study of blood T cell repertoires in COVID-19. The assay was immunoSEQ multiplex PCR, and TCRdb's table has in-frame clones only and misses some. This sample carries about 160,000 clones, 88% of them seen once, and the ten largest clones take about 6.6%. The material sequenced was PBMCs or T cells enriched from blood (not recorded which). These receptor sequences come from a woman in her forties or fifties who had recovered from COVID-19.

The chain employs TRBV24-1 and TRBJ2-6; the match to TRBD1 covers 8 bases. The germline V gene has CDR1 KGHDR and CDR2 SFDVKD. Trimming removed 3 bases from V and 2 bases from J; junction bases left unmatched: 11. The CDR3 is 19 residues long. This CDR3 is CATSDLSGQGNPGANVLTF. The CDR3 DNA sequence: TGTGCCACCAGTGATCTCTCAGGACAGGGTAACCCTGGGGCCAACGTCCTGACTTTC.

This clone was picked up one time. Here the CDR3 DNA reads TGTGCCAGCAGCTCCGGGAGGGTTTCAGGGGGCTACACCTTC. Translating gives CASSSGRVSGGYTF. V usage is TRBV9 and J usage is TRBJ1-2, with a possible D match to TRBD1 (5 bases). The V end lost 4 bases, the J end lost 8 bases, and 18 bases lay between the germline ends. The CDR3 sequence is 14 residues long. Germline V gene sequence: CDR1 SGDLS, CDR2 YYNGEE.

This clone appeared once. V gene TRBV5-1 combines with J gene TRBJ1-2, with D unresolved. CDR1 is SGHRS, CDR2 YFSETQ, per germline. V lost 4 bases, J lost 4 bases, and 26 bases lay in between. This CDR3 comprises 18 residues. The CDR3 here is CASSGVDSGKKRVYGYTF. The CDR3 DNA follows: TGCGCCAGCAGCGGGGTGGACTCGGGGAAGAAGAGGGTCTATGGCTACACCTTC.

V is TRBV7-3 and J is TRBJ2-1, with no clear D. The CDR3 is made up of 14 amino acids. Germline CDR1 and CDR2: SGHTA and FQGTGA. V lost 5 bases to trimming and J lost 1 base, with 9 bases between them. This CDR3 is CASSPLGSYNEQFF. Here the CDR3 DNA reads TGTGCCAGCAGCCCCCTCGGGTCCTACAATGAGCAGTTCTTC.

The rearrangement joins TRBV6-4 to TRBJ1-2; tentative D call: TRBD1 (6 bases). CDR3 length equals 12 residues. The germline gives CDR1 MRHNA, CDR2 SNTAGT. V was clipped by 2 bases and J by 7 bases, with 8 bases between them. The CDR3 loop is CASSDRGSGYTF. DNA of the CDR3: TGTGCCAGCAGTGACAGGGGGTCTGGCTACACCTTC.

This clone was picked up one time. The chain uses TRBV7-2 and TRBJ2-4, with 7 bases lining up with TRBD1. Germline CDR1 reads SGHTA; CDR2 reads FQGNSA. The ends lost 2 bases at V and 6 bases at J; junction bases unmatched: 13. The CDR3 length is 17 residues. CDR3 sequence (DNA): TGTGCCAGCAGCTTAAGGGTCGCGGTGTACAGGGGAAACATTCAGTACTTC. It codes for CASSLRVAVYRGNIQYF.

This chain uses TRBV11-3 with TRBJ2-1; TRBD2 aligns across 9 bases. CDR3 length: 17 residues. The germline CDR1 and CDR2 sequences are SGHNT and YENEEA. J lost 0 bases, V lost 0 bases, and 3 bases had no gene match. The CDR3 loop reads CASSLEAGGPSYNEQFF. CDR3 nucleotide sequence: TGTGCCAGCAGCTTAGAGGCGGGGGGGCCCTCCTACAATGAGCAGTTCTTC.

This chain uses TRBV27 with TRBJ2-3, with 7 bases identical to TRBD2. The germline V gene encodes CDR1 MNHEY and CDR2 SMNVEV (reference sequence). V shed 6 bases and J 2 bases; nucleotides not matched to a gene: 2. This CDR3 spans 13 amino acids. The CDR3 region has the DNA TGTGCCAGCAGACTAGCGTCCACAGATACGCAGTATTTT. Translated, it gives CASRLASTDTQYF.

J is TRBJ2-1 and V is TRBV7-8, with TRBD2 identical over 13 bases. Germline-derived CDR1 and CDR2 are SGHVS and FQNEAQ. V gave up 3 bases and J gave up 10 bases; unmatched junction bases: 3. The CDR3 is 14 amino acids. In DNA, the CDR3 is TGTGCCAGCAGCTTCCGGACTAGCGGGGGAGAGCAGTTCTTC. Translated: CASSFRTSGGEQFF.

The chain recombines TRBV19 with TRBJ2-1, with 10 bases lining up with TRBD1. CDR3 length: 15 amino acids. Trimming at V came to 5 bases and at J to 4 bases, leaving 5 bases not matched to a gene. Germline values: CDR1 LNHDA, CDR2 SQIVND (reference sequence). In nucleotides, the CDR3 is TGTGCCAGTAGTCAAGACAGGGGGCCTTACAATGAGCAGTTCTTC. Its translation: CASSQDRGPYNEQFF.

The sample holds a few counts of this clone. The chain joins TRBV7-9 to TRBJ1-2; unclear D gene. V was shortened by 4 bases and J by 4 bases, with 13 bases between the two germline ends. This CDR3 is 14 amino acids long. Germline V gives CDR1 SEHNR, CDR2 FQNEAQ (reference sequence). The CDR3 loop reads CASSSLGVSYGYTF. CDR3 nucleotides: TGTGCCAGCAGCTCCTTGGGAGTTTCCTATGGCTACACCTTC.

The chain uses TRBV24-1 and TRBJ2-4, with 8 positions matching TRBD1. This CDR3 has 17 residues. V was pared by 5 bases and J by 0 bases, with 8 bases of the junction left unmatched. In germline, CDR1 is KGHDR, CDR2 SFDVKD. CDR3 in DNA: TGTGCCACCAGTGCAGGACAGGGTTCGCTAGCCAAAAACATTCAGTACTTC. Translating it yields CATSAGQGSLAKNIQYF.

The rearrangement links TRBV7-3 to TRBJ2-2, with TRBD2 matching 8 bases. The V gene's germline CDR1 is SGHTA and CDR2 FQGTGA. With 4 bases clipped from V and 3 bases from J, the junction kept 4 bases outside the gene matches. This CDR3 has 15 amino acids. The CDR3 DNA reads as TGTGCCAGCAGCTCGCGGGGGGCCCACACCGGGGAGCTGTTTTTT. Protein sequence: CASSSRGAHTGELFF.

The chain is built from TRBV19 and TRBJ1-3; the D is unclear. CDR1 is LNHDA and CDR2 is SQIVND in the germline V gene (reference sequence). Trimming removed 4 bases at V and 0 bases at J, with 7 bases between. The CDR3 has 14 residues. The CDR3 DNA follows: TGTGCCAGTAGTAGCCTAGGCTCTGGAAACACCATATATTTT. The encoded protein is CASSSLGSGNTIYF.

Ten or more counts support this clone. The rearrangement joins TRBV5-1 to TRBJ1-6, with 9 nucleotides matching TRBD1. The germline V gene encodes CDR1 SGHRS and CDR2 YFSETQ. This CDR3 region has 15 residues. Trimming took 0 bases from V and 9 from J; bases not matched to a gene: 4. The CDR3 sequence is CASSLAGQGRSPLHF. CDR3 coding DNA: TGCGCCAGCAGCTTGGCGGGACAGGGCCGTTCACCCCTCCACTTT.

The chain is built from TRBV5-6 and TRBJ1-2, with 7 bases fitting TRBD1. The V segment lost 1 base and the J segment 8 bases; nucleotides outside the gene matches: 11. This CDR3 is 15 amino acids long. The germline V gene encodes CDR1 SGHDT and CDR2 YYEEEE. CDR3 nucleotide sequence: TGTGCCAGCAGCTTGATTACAGGGGTTAAGGAGGGCTACACCTTC. It is translated as CASSLITGVKEGYTF.